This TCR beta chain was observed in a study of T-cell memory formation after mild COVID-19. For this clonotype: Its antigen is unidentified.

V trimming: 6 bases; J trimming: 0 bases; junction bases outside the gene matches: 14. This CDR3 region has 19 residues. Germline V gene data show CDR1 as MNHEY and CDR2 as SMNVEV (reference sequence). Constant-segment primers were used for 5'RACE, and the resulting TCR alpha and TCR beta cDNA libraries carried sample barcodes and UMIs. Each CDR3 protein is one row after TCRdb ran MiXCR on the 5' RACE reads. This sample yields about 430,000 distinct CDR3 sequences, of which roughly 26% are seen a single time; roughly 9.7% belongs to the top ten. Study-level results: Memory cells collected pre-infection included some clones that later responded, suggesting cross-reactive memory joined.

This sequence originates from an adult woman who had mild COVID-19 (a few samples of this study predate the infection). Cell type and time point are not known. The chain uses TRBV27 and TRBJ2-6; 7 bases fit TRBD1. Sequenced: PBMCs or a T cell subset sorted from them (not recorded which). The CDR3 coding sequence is TGTGCCAGCAGCCGTCGAATGGGACAGAACAACTCTGGGGCCAACGTCCTGACTTTC. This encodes CASSRRMGQNNSGANVLTF.